The present entry profiles one T cell receptor beta chain with its context. Its antigen is currently unknown. This record comes from a study of CD4 T cells in relation to SARS-CoV-2 and coronaviruses. About the research overall: TCR beta CDR3s were sequenced after roughly 10-day antigen culture of PBMCs. Study-wide results and caveats: Monoreactive clones expanded significantly more to SARS-CoV-2 than crossreactive clones did.

Assay used: immunoSEQ multiplex PCR; TCRdb lists only in-frame clones, some missing. The sample shows 25,000 to 30,000 clones, 75% of them seen only once. Unexposed donor CD4+ T cells date from about 2011-2018, before the COVID-19 pandemic. Isolation of CD4+ T cells took place after about 10 days in culture. Unexposed-donor CD4+ T cells were probed with SARS-CoV-2 S/N and four cold-coronavirus spikes, cells permitting. Fresh IL-2 medium replaced half the medium on days 3 and 7. Germline loops: CDR1 SQVTM, CDR2 ANQGSEA. The CDR3 spans 11 residues. V was pared by 4 bases and J by 2 bases, with 6 bases between.

This receptor was identified in a human donor in good health. The sequencing input was CD4+ T cells from PBMCs, cultured in vitro. This sequence joins TRBV29-1 and TRBJ2-7, with D unclear. The CDR3 here is CSVGGTYEQYF. CDR3 DNA sequence: TGCAGCGTTGGGGGAACCTACGAGCAGTACTTC.